The sequence of this T cell receptor (beta chain) was determined in a study of cytomegalovirus exposure and HLA in healthy donors. Background on the study: The study's early data release held about 80 million unique TCRs from HLA-typed donors. General study findings and limits: From TCR beta sequences, most subjects' HLA-A and HLA-B alleles were reportedly predicted accurately. There were around 160 TCR beta chains listed as cytomegalovirus-associated.

About this clone: No antigen is known for it.

With 60 Vbeta and 13 Jbeta primers, the PCR was carried out. Source study methods: About 11 million of the 60 million to 80 million unique TCR beta chains counted in a later analysis were shared. The data were produced by immunoSEQ multiplex PCR, yet TCRdb's version contains in-frame clones alone and is incomplete. That table supplies the V and J calls and clone size; D and trimming were determined from the DNA. The sample records 150,000 to 200,000 clones, 80% being singletons. Germline V gene sequence: CDR1 ENHRY, CDR2 SYGVKD. V lost 10 bases and J lost 1; bases outside the gene matches: 4. The CDR3 has 13 amino acids.

Source material: PBMCs. The clonotype was recovered from a middle-aged woman in good health and CMV-seronegative. The V call is TRBV10-3, the J call TRBJ1-2; 9 bases are shared with TRBD1. The CDR3, as DNA: TGTGCCAGCCAGGGACAGGGTAACTATGGCTACACCTTC. This gives the protein CASQGQGNYGYTF.